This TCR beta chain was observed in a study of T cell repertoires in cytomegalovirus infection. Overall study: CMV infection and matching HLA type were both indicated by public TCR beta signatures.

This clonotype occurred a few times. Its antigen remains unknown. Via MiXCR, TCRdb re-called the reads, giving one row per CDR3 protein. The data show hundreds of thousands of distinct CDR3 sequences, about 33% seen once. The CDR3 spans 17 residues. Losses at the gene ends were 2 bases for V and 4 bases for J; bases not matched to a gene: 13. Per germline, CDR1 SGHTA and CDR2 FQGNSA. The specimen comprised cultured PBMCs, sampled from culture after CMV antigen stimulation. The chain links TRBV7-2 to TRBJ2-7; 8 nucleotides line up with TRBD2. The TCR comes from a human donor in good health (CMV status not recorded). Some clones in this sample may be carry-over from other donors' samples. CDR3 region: CASSLKRGGDIIYEQYF. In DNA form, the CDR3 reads TGTGCCAGCAGCTTAAAACGGGGGGGGGACATCATTTACGAGCAGTACTTC.